This T cell receptor (beta chain) was identified in a study of cytomegalovirus exposure and HLA in healthy donors. Germline CDR1 reads SGHVS; CDR2 reads FQNEAQ. V gave up 5 bases and J gave up 4 bases; unmatched junction bases: 6. The length of the CDR3 is 14 residues. Both 60 Vbeta primers and 13 Jbeta primers went into the PCR. This table comes from immunoSEQ multiplex PCR, and its TCRdb copy is limited to in-frame clones, with some not included. The sample lists about 160,000 clones, roughly four fifths seen once, with 8.5% in the top ten. What was sequenced was PBMCs. This sequence joins TRBV7-8 and TRBJ1-2, with 8 bases that match TRBD1. The sequence was collected from a male donor in good health and CMV-seropositive. The CDR3 region has the DNA TGTGCCAGCAGCGCCCCCGGGACAGGCTATGGCTACACCTTC. It is translated as CASSAPGTGYGYTF.